The next 9 T cell receptor beta chains were all read from a single sample in a study of CD8+ T cells in alopecia areata. cDNA serving as the sequencing template came from extracted, reverse transcribed RNA. Profiled with immunoSEQ multiplex PCR; TCRdb holds only in-frame clones, not every one. This sample carries 110,000 or so clones, 55% to 70% of them seen once, and the ten largest clones take roughly 25%. Sequenced: NKG2D-low CD8+ T cells sorted from blood. The source is a human donor with alopecia areata.

This chain uses TRBV5-1 with TRBJ2-3; D assignment may be TRBD1 or TRBD2 (5 bases each). The V end was cut by 0 bases, the J end by 2 bases, with 16 bases between. This CDR3 is 17 amino acids long. Germline V CDR1 and CDR2: SGHRS, YFSETQ. The CDR3 DNA reads as TGCGCCAGCAGCTTGGAGTGGGGCATCGGGGCCACAGATACGCAGTATTTT. It is translated as CASSLEWGIGATDTQYF.

There are a few counts of this clone. The genes are TRBV28 and TRBJ2-7; no definite D call. The CDR3 spans 14 residues. Per the germline V gene, CDR1 is MDHEN and CDR2 is SYDVKM. Trimming pared 3 bases from V and 3 bases from J, leaving 12 bases between. The CDR3 DNA follows: TGTGCCAGCAGTTTCCGTGCTAGAGGCTACGAGCAGTACTTC. This translates into CASSFRARGYEQYF.

The J gene is TRBJ1-1, the V gene TRBV11-2; D not certain. The germline gives CDR1 SGHAT, CDR2 FQNNGV. V lost 5 bases to trimming and J lost 1 base, with 5 bases between them. The CDR3 loop spans 12 amino acids. The CDR3 sequence: CASSRWNTEAFF. The CDR3 nucleotides are TGTGCCAGCAGCCGGTGGAACACTGAAGCTTTCTTT.

This chain uses TRBV25-1 with TRBJ2-1; D is possibly TRBD2 (6 bases). The ends were cut back, 2 bases at V and 4 bases at J, with 12 bases in the middle. Germline CDR1 is MGHDK and CDR2 is SYGVNS. The length of the CDR3 is 15 residues. The CDR3 DNA is TGTGCCAGCAGTGAACGGGGACTTCGGTACAATGAGCAGTTCTTC. This codes for CASSERGLRYNEQFF.

This clone has a single count. The rearrangement joins TRBV6-5 to TRBJ2-7, with TRBD2 as a possible D gene (6 bases). Germline loops: CDR1 MNHEY, CDR2 SVGAGI. CDR3 length: 15 residues. V lost 8 bases to trimming and J lost 0 bases, with 17 bases between them. The CDR3: CASATSSASSYEQYF. In nucleotides, the CDR3 is TGTGCCAGCGCCACCTCTAGCGCGAGCTCCTACGAGCAGTACTTC.

This clone was detected once. The J gene is TRBJ2-1, the V gene TRBV7-6; weak D call: TRBD2 (6 bases). V was clipped by 1 base and J by 8 bases, with 18 bases between them. The CDR3 is 16 residues long. Germline V CDR1 and CDR2: SGHVS, FNYEAQ. CDR3 sequence reads: CASSLETSSSWYEQFF. CDR3 DNA sequence: TGTGCCAGCAGCTTAGAAACTAGCTCCTCTTGGTATGAGCAGTTCTTC.

This clone was counted once. The chain links TRBV28 to TRBJ2-7, with 12 nucleotides matching TRBD1. From germline, CDR1 is MDHEN and CDR2 SYDVKM. The CDR3 contains 16 residues. Trimming cost V 5 bases and J 5 bases; bases outside gene matches: 10. The CDR3, as DNA: TGTGCCAGCAGTCTCGTTCTGGGACAGGGGGCGAACGAGCAGTACTTC. Its translation is CASSLVLGQGANEQYF.

The chain joins TRBV11-2 to TRBJ2-1, with 7 bases aligning to TRBD1. Germline loops: CDR1 SGHAT, CDR2 FQNNGV. Unmatched junction bases numbered 11, after V lost 8 bases and J lost 7 bases. The CDR3 spans 14 residues. CDR3 amino acids: CASRTEGQPNEQFF. The CDR3 nucleotides are TGTGCCAGCCGAACCGAGGGACAGCCAAATGAGCAGTTCTTC.

This rearrangement joins TRBV10-3 to TRBJ2-7; no reliable D call. The V and J ends lost 1 base and 0 bases respectively, with 4 bases between them. This CDR3 is built from 13 residues. The germline gives CDR1 ENHRY, CDR2 SYGVKD. The CDR3 region has the DNA TGTGCCATCAGTGAGTACAGCTCCTACGAGCAGTACTTC. Residues: CAISEYSSYEQYF.